The 5 T cell receptor beta chains reported below all come from one sample, sequenced in a study of cytomegalovirus exposure and HLA in healthy donors. The PCR employed 60 Vbeta primers together with 13 Jbeta primers. TCRdb keeps only in-frame clones here, not all; method: immunoSEQ multiplex PCR. The sample yields just under 80,000 clones, over 60% seen once. The sample comprised PBMCs. All receptors derive from a man between 40 and 49 years old in good health and CMV-seronegative.

V gene TRBV9 combines with J gene TRBJ2-5; 12 nucleotides line up with TRBD1. V lost 0 bases, J lost 5 bases, and 2 bases stayed unmatched. The germline V gene encodes CDR1 SGDLS and CDR2 YYNGEE. This CDR3 is 15 amino acids long. CDR3 in DNA: TGTGCCAGCAGCGTAGGGGACAGGGGGCCGGAGACCCAGTACTTC. Protein: CASSVGDRGPETQYF.

The chain links TRBV12-5 to TRBJ2-5; 8 nucleotides agree with TRBD2. Per the germline V gene, CDR1 is LGHNT and CDR2 is FRNRAP. V dropped 6 bases and J dropped 5; count of bases not matched to a gene: 5. This CDR3 is built from 13 residues. The CDR3 DNA sequence: TGTGCTAGTGGCCGCGGGGGGTACGAGACCCAGTACTTC. Protein sequence: CASGRGGYETQYF. Filled out from reference TRBV12-5 and TRBJ2-5, the complete variable domain reads DARVTQTPRHKVTEMGQEVTMRCQPILGHNTVFWYRQTMMQGLELLAYFRNRAPLDDSGMPKDRFSAEMPDATLATLKIQPSEPRDSAVYFCASGRGGYETQYFGPGTRLLVL.

This clone has only a few counts. The DNA of the CDR3 is TGTGCCAGCAGCTTAGCCAGGGGGCCCTCCTACGAGCAGTACTTC. Amino acids: CASSLARGPSYEQYF. This chain links TRBV7-2 with TRBJ2-7; 8 bases are a match to TRBD1. The CDR3 has 15 amino acids. Germline V CDR1 and CDR2: SGHTA, FQGNSA. After removal of 0 bases from V and 0 bases from J, the junction contained 1 base not matched to a gene.

This chain joins TRBV21-1 and TRBJ2-1; the table names TRBD2, a call not compared with the DNA. TRBV21-1 is a pseudogene. CDR3 length: 17 residues. CDR3 amino acids: CASSKGSGGNSYNEQFF. The CDR3 DNA follows: TGTGCCAGCAGCAAGGGTAGCGGGGGGAATTCCTACAATGAGCAGTTCTTC.

This chain uses TRBV7-9 with TRBJ1-1, with 7 bases that match TRBD1. The CDR3 is 15 amino acids. V lost 2 bases, J lost 1 base, and 4 bases stayed unmatched. The V gene's germline CDR1 is SEHNR and CDR2 FQNEAQ (reference sequence). The CDR3 sequence is CASSLLGQTNTEAFF. CDR3 sequence (DNA): TGTGCCAGCAGCTTATTGGGACAGACGAACACTGAAGCTTTCTTT.